A single sample is the source of the 11 T cell receptor beta chains below, sequenced in a study of post-analysis software for immune sequencing data. Whole-study findings and limits: The study found TRBV5-6, TRBV5-1 and TRBV20-1 among roughly 5 TRBV segments more frequent in patients than controls.

Tagging with unique molecular identifiers was a feature of the TCR beta cDNA libraries. TCRdb fed the PCR reads into MiXCR, producing one record per CDR3 protein. The sample includes about 150,000 distinct CDR3 sequences, around 30% of them seen just once. Antigen specificity for these receptors is unknown. Material: blood. The origin of the receptors is a girl aged 10-17 years with multiple sclerosis.

This clonotype was seen more than once but under ten times. The V gene is TRBV20-1, the J gene TRBJ2-5, with TRBD2 matching 11 bases. The CDR3 contains 15 residues. Germline V gives CDR1 DFQATT, CDR2 SNEGSKA (reference sequence). Trimming cost V 0 bases and J 2 bases; bases outside gene matches: 2. CDR3 residues: CSARDTSGRQETQYF. For the CDR3, the DNA is TGCAGTGCTAGAGATACTAGCGGGAGACAAGAGACCCAGTACTTC.

This clonotype was counted many times. V is TRBV5-6 and J is TRBJ2-1; D is ambiguous. CDR3 length: 13 amino acids. Germline CDR1 and CDR2: SGHDT and YYEEEE. Trimming pared 2 bases from V and 6 bases from J, leaving 9 bases between. The CDR3 is CASSFFTINEQFF. As DNA, the CDR3 is TGTGCCAGCAGCTTTTTCACAATCAATGAGCAGTTCTTC.

The CDR3 bases are TGCGCCAGCAGCTTGGATCCGGACCGATACAATCAGCCCCAGCATTTT. It translates to CASSLDPDRYNQPQHF. This chain joins TRBV5-1 and TRBJ1-5; D gene uncertain. Germline values: CDR1 SGHRS, CDR2 YFSETQ. The V end lost 0 bases, the J end lost 3 bases, and 13 bases lay between the germline ends. The CDR3 is 16 amino acids. Drawing the rest from reference TRBV5-1 and TRBJ1-5, the complete variable domain is KAGVTQTPRYLIKTRGQQVTLSCSPISGHRSVSWYQQTPGQGLQFLFEYFSETQRNKGNFPGRFSGRQFSNSRSEMNVSTLELGDSALYLCASSLDPDRYNQPQHFGDGTRLSIL.

The chain has TRBV29-1 and TRBJ2-7; TRBD2 agrees at 9 bases. The CDR3 totals 15 residues. Germline V gives CDR1 SQVTM, CDR2 ANQGSEA. Trimming cost V 5 bases and J 4 bases; bases outside gene matches: 12. In DNA, the CDR3 is TGCAGCGTTTCCGATCCGGGACTAGCCGAGTACGAGCAGTACTTC. This encodes CSVSDPGLAEYEQYF.

This clonotype has a handful of counts. V usage is TRBV5-6 and J usage is TRBJ1-2, with 8 bases that match TRBD1. CDR1 and CDR2 (germline): SGHDT, YYEEEE. The trim removed 4 bases at V and 6 bases at J, leaving 5 bases unmatched. CDR3 length: 13 residues. For the CDR3, the DNA is TGTGCCAGCAGCCTACTGGACAGGGATGGCTACACCTTC. Translated: CASSLLDRDGYTF. Combining the CDR3 with reference TRBV5-6 and TRBJ1-2 gives the whole variable domain DAGVTQSPTHLIKTRGQQVTLRCSPKSGHDTVSWYQQALGQGPQFIFQYYEEEERQRGNFPDRFSGHQFPNYSSELNVNALLLGDSALYLCASSLLDRDGYTFGSGTRLTVV.

DNA for the CDR3: TGTGCCAGCAATCCGGGGACAATAGATCAGCCCCAGCATTTT. It codes for CASNPGTIDQPQHF. The J gene is TRBJ1-5, the V gene TRBV5-8; the D gene is possibly TRBD1 (6 bases). Germline V gene sequence: CDR1 SGHTS, CDR2 YDEGEE. Trimming removed 6 bases from V and 5 bases from J, with 15 bases in between. The CDR3 totals 14 residues.

This clonotype was seen more than once but under ten times. The chain combines TRBV4-1 with TRBJ1-1; TRBD1 is a possible D gene (5 bases). CDR3 size: 17 residues. V was pared by 7 bases and J by 3 bases, with 24 bases between. Germline V gene lookup returns CDR1 MGHRA and CDR2 YSYEKL. For the CDR3, the DNA is TGCGCCAGCACAGAACTTTACAGTCAGGGTACCTACACTGAAGCTTTCTTT. Its protein product is CASTELYSQGTYTEAFF.

This clonotype was observed at least ten times. DNA of the CDR3: TGTGCCAGCAGTGCCCGCCAGCGGGAGGCCTCGGAGCAGTTCTTC. It translates to CASSARQREASEQFF. V and J are TRBV2 and TRBJ2-1, with 9 positions matching TRBD2. J was trimmed by 10 bases and V by 4 bases; bases with no gene match: 11. Per germline, CDR1 SNHLY and CDR2 FYNNEI. This CDR3 is built from 15 residues.

The chain links TRBV14 to TRBJ2-2, with TRBD1 matching over 8 bases. The trim removed 0 bases at V and 7 bases at J, leaving 7 bases unmatched. This CDR3 comprises 16 residues. CDR1 is SGHDN and CDR2 is FVKESK in the germline V gene. The DNA of the CDR3 is TGTGCCAGCAGCCAAGACAGGGGGCGATCTCGCGGGGAGCTGTTTTTT. Its translation: CASSQDRGRSRGELFF.

Remarks on this clonotype: Given a much more abundant clone one base away, this may be a read error. The V gene is TRBV5-1, the J gene TRBJ2-7, with TRBD1 as a possible D gene (5 bases). The CDR3 has 13 residues. CDR1 is SGHRS and CDR2 is YFSETQ in the germline V gene. CDR3 in amino acids: CASSRGQTYGQYF. In DNA form, the CDR3 reads TGCGCCAGCAGCCGTGGACAAACCTACGGGCAGTACTTC.

The chain links TRBV2 to TRBJ2-3, with 11 bases matching TRBD2. The CDR3 is made up of 16 amino acids. Germline CDR1 reads SNHLY; CDR2 reads FYNNEI. After removal of 4 bases from V and 5 bases from J, the junction contained 8 bases not matched to a gene. The CDR3 region has the DNA TGTGCCAGCAGTGGATCACTAGCGGGAGTTGGAGATACGCAGTATTTT. Translated: CASSGSLAGVGDTQYF.